A selection of T cell receptor beta chains follows, all from one sample in a study of shared clonotypes between healthy human individuals. Method: immunoSEQ multiplex PCR; TCRdb's copy keeps in-frame clones and lacks some. Of about 2.3 million clones in the sample, approximately 95% were seen once. Sequenced input: naive CD4+ T cells from PBMCs. All receptors derive from a man between 18 and 35 years old in good health. Some clones in this sample may be carry-over from other donors' samples. Each CDR3 is given with its conserved first and last residue. A D gene is named only where the DNA matches it firmly.

D	J	V	DNA	CDR3
TRBD2	TRBJ2-7	TRBV9	TGTGCCAGCAGCGCAGAGGAAGGACTAGCGGACTCCTACGAGCAGTACTTC	CASSAEEGLADSYEQYF
-	TRBJ2-3	TRBV5-4	TGTGCCAGCAGCTCTGGCGGCGCCGGCGGCACAGATACGCAGTATTTT	CASSSGGAGGTDTQYF
-	TRBJ2-2	TRBV18	TGTGCCAGCTCGCGGACTCTTACGGGCGGGGAGCTGTTTTTT	CASSRTLTGGELFF
-	TRBJ1-1	TRBV28	TGTGCCAGCAGTTTAGAAGCAGACGACTGGAACACTGAAGCTTTCTTT	CASSLEADDWNTEAFF
TRBD1	TRBJ1-5	TRBV28	TGTGCCAGCAGAGCAGGGGGCGAGGGTCAGCCCCAGCATTTT	CASRAGGEGQPQHF
-	TRBJ2-3	TRBV9	TGTGCCAGCAGCGCAAGCGAGGGGGGGGCCACAGATACGCAGTATTTT	CASSASEGGATDTQYF
-	TRBJ2-7	TRBV11-1	TGTGCCAGCAGCTTAGGTGGGATGTCAGTAGACGAGCAGTACTTC	CASSLGGMSVDEQYF
-	TRBJ2-3	TRBV27	TGTGCCAGCAGGGACTCTGGCACAGATACGCAGTATTTT	CASRDSGTDTQYF
-	TRBJ2-7	TRBV6-5	TGTGCCCCCAAGGAGTGGCGGCCCCCCTGGGACGAGCAGTACTTC	CAPKEWRPPWDEQYF
TRBD2	TRBJ2-1	TRBV7-3	TGTGCCAGCAGCTTAAGCGGGGGCTCCTACAATGAGCAGTTCTTC	CASSLSGGSYNEQFF